This T cell receptor beta chain was captured in a study of PD-1 blockade in classical Hodgkin lymphoma. Every patient had relapsed following autologous stem cell transplantation, and cohorts differed in brentuximab vedotin exposure. CD4+ T cells were purified from thawed PBMCs by magnetic negative selection. TCRdb keeps only in-frame clones here, not all; method: immunoSEQ multiplex PCR. The profile shows approximately 25,000 clones, over 65% of them singletons. With respect to this clone: Its target is unknown.

The germline V gene encodes CDR1 SSHAT and CDR2 FNYEAQ (reference sequence). The CDR3 runs to 14 residues. The J segment lost 3 bases and the V segment lost 4 bases, leaving 1 base of the junction unmatched. Whole-study findings and limits: Repertoire differences lack defined causes, possibly disease activity or prior therapy. Reports indicated that newly diagnosed patients had lower baseline TCR diversity than healthy donors did.

The chain combines TRBV7-7 with TRBJ2-3; 10 nucleotides match TRBD2. The source is a human donor with classical Hodgkin lymphoma. The input for sequencing was CD4+ T cells from blood, taken at baseline. For the CDR3, the DNA is TGTGCCAGCAGCTATAGCGGGGGGACAGATACGCAGTATTTT. Translation: CASSYSGGTDTQYF.